The 19 T cell receptor beta chains in this list originate from one sample, sequenced in a study of blood T cell repertoires in COVID-19. Produced via immunoSEQ multiplex PCR; TCRdb's table is partial and in-frame only. The sample lists tens of thousands of clones; approximately 79% were seen once. Sequences were obtained from peripheral blood. Receptors were obtained from a man aged 70-80 years with COVID-19, enrolled during active disease.

This clone came up a few times. The chain joins TRBV6-1 to TRBJ2-7; possible D gene TRBD2, 5 bases. The V gene's germline CDR1 is MNHNS and CDR2 SASEGT. This CDR3 is built from 14 residues. V gave up 0 bases and J gave up 3 bases, with 9 bases separating them. CDR3 amino acids: CASSEAGGGYEQYF. The CDR3 DNA sequence: TGTGCCAGCAGTGAAGCCGGCGGAGGCTACGAGCAGTACTTC.

The chain has TRBV5-1 and TRBJ1-1, with D possibly being TRBD1 (6 bases). This CDR3 spans 12 amino acids. Germline V lookup: CDR1 SGHRS, CDR2 YFSETQ. Trimming left V 4 bases short and J 11 bases short, with 15 bases between. The CDR3 nucleotides are TGCGCCAGCAGCCTGGTACAGGGTGAGGCTTTCTTT. Translated, it gives CASSLVQGEAFF. Filled out from reference TRBV5-1 and TRBJ1-1, the complete variable domain reads KAGVTQTPRYLIKTRGQQVTLSCSPISGHRSVSWYQQTPGQGLQFLFEYFSETQRNKGNFPGRFSGRQFSNSRSEMNVSTLELGDSALYLCASSLVQGEAFFGQGTRLTVV.

V usage is TRBV5-3 and J usage is TRBJ2-3; a weak D match, TRBD1 (6 bases). TRBV5-3 is treated as an ORF (open reading frame) with a function not yet certain. With 9 bases removed from V and 0 bases from J, the gap between germline ends came to 14 bases. The CDR3 length is 14 residues. DNA for the CDR3: TGTGCCAAGCCACGGGACAAAAGCACAGATACGCAGTATTTT. Translating gives CAKPRDKSTDTQYF.

The V and J genes are TRBV15 and TRBJ2-3, with TRBD2 identical over 8 bases. CDR3 size: 17 residues. V shed 3 bases, J shed 2 bases, and the junction held 10 bases outside the gene matches. Germline CDR1 LNHNV, CDR2 YYDKDF (reference sequence). The CDR3 here is CATSSSLAGSVTDTQYF. DNA of the CDR3: TGTGCCACCAGCAGCTCCTTAGCGGGGTCCGTCACAGATACGCAGTATTTT.

The chain has TRBV7-9 and TRBJ1-1; D is ambiguous. The CDR3 loop spans 12 amino acids. V dropped 3 bases and J dropped 11 bases, with 13 bases sitting between them. The germline V gene has CDR1 SEHNR and CDR2 FQNEAQ (reference sequence). DNA of the CDR3: TGTGCCAGCAGCTTGGTATCTTCGGTGGCTTTCTTT. It encodes CASSLVSSVAFF.

The J gene is TRBJ1-1, the V gene TRBV7-2; D ambiguous. CDR3 length: 13 residues. CDR1 is SGHTA, CDR2 FQGNSA, per germline. V lost 3 bases, J lost 5 bases, and 10 bases lay in between. CDR3 sequence reads: CASSFGEGTEAFF. The CDR3 DNA sequence: TGTGCCAGCAGCTTCGGGGAAGGGACTGAAGCTTTCTTT.

The chain employs TRBV4-1 and TRBJ2-7, with D tentatively TRBD1 (6 bases). The CDR3 is 16 residues long. CDR1 MGHRA and CDR2 YSYEKL come from the germline V gene. Deletions cut 1 base from V and 3 bases from J, with 16 bases between. The CDR3 DNA is TGCGCCAGCAGCCAAGCCCCGCATGGGGACAACTACGAGCAGTACTTC. Its translation: CASSQAPHGDNYEQYF.

V usage is TRBV28 and J usage is TRBJ2-2; TRBD1 matches at 9 bases. The V and J ends lost 8 bases and 6 bases, in that order; junction bases with no gene match: 16. CDR1 MDHEN and CDR2 SYDVKM come from the germline V gene. This CDR3 is 17 amino acids long. The DNA for the CDR3 is TGTGCCAGCGGAGACCCCGGGACAGGGAGTTTCGCCGGGGAGCTGTTTTTT. Translation: CASGDPGTGSFAGELFF.

This clone was picked up a small number of times. The gene calls are TRBV11-2 and TRBJ2-7; D might be TRBD1 (5 bases). CDR3 size: 15 residues. Germline CDR1 SGHAT, CDR2 FQNNGV. The V gene lost 5 bases and the J gene lost 0 bases, with 14 bases spanning the gap. DNA for the CDR3: TGTGCCAGCAGCCCCCTGACAGTGAGCTCCTACGAGCAGTACTTC. Translation: CASSPLTVSSYEQYF.

The gene calls are TRBV11-2 and TRBJ2-5; possibly TRBD1 for D (5 bases). Germline V gene lookup returns CDR1 SGHAT and CDR2 FQNNGV. With 0 bases removed from V and 1 base from J, the gap between germline ends came to 9 bases. The length of the CDR3 is 15 residues. The CDR3 reads CASSLDATAQETQYF. The CDR3 nucleotides read TGTGCCAGCAGCTTAGACGCGACAGCCCAAGAGACCCAGTACTTC.

The table lists this clone with a count of one. The chain employs TRBV19 and TRBJ1-1; TRBD1 might be the D (5 bases). This CDR3 comprises 14 residues. Between the trimmed V and J ends, which lost 0 bases and 5 bases, there was a span of 10 bases. Germline V gene lookup returns CDR1 LNHDA and CDR2 SQIVND (reference sequence). The CDR3 reads CASSIDRGGTEAFF. The CDR3 DNA follows: TGTGCCAGTAGTATAGATAGGGGTGGTACTGAAGCTTTCTTT.

V gene TRBV27 combines with J gene TRBJ2-1; no definite D call. This CDR3 spans 14 amino acids. CDR1 is MNHEY, CDR2 SMNVEV, per germline (reference sequence). V lost 4 bases to trimming and J lost 5 bases, with 12 bases between them. The CDR3 DNA reads TGTGCCAGCAGTTACGACTCCTATAACAATGAGCAGTTCTTC. Encoded protein: CASSYDSYNNEQFF.

This clone turned up a few times. The chain has TRBV7-9 and TRBJ2-1; TRBD2 agrees at 7 bases. The CDR3 is 17 residues long. Trimming removed 0 bases from V and 8 bases from J; junction bases left unmatched: 13. Germline V CDR1 and CDR2: SEHNR, FQNEAQ (reference sequence). Here the CDR3 reads CASSLARREGRGHEQFF. The CDR3 nucleotides are TGTGCCAGCAGCTTAGCGAGGAGGGAGGGCCGTGGGCATGAGCAGTTCTTC.

This clone was found many times. V and J are TRBV9 and TRBJ2-7, with D possibly TRBD1 on 6 matching bases. V lost 4 bases to trimming and J lost 0 bases, with 11 bases between them. Germline V gives CDR1 SGDLS, CDR2 YYNGEE. CDR3 length: 14 residues. CDR3: CASSYNRVSYEQYF. DNA for the CDR3: TGTGCCAGCAGCTACAACAGGGTCTCCTACGAGCAGTACTTC.

The J gene is TRBJ2-3, the V gene TRBV24-1, with 7 positions matching TRBD2. The CDR3 is 14 residues long. The J segment lost 4 bases and the V segment lost 6 bases, leaving 6 bases of the junction unmatched. The germline V gene encodes CDR1 KGHDR and CDR2 SFDVKD. The CDR3 DNA sequence: TGTGCCACCAGTAAGCGGGAATTACCAGATACGCAGTATTTT. Encoded protein: CATSKRELPDTQYF.

The rearrangement uses TRBV25-1 and TRBJ2-3; 8 bases align to TRBD2. Germline CDR1 MGHDK, CDR2 SYGVNS. The trim removed 3 bases at V and 2 bases at J, leaving 10 bases unmatched. The CDR3 covers 17 residues. CDR3 in DNA: TGTGCCAGCAGTGACTGGGGTAGCGGGGTTCCCACAGATACGCAGTATTTT. It yields the protein CASSDWGSGVPTDTQYF.

CDR3: CASSLDSNSNQPQHF. CDR3 DNA: TGCGCCAGCAGCTTGGACAGCAATAGCAATCAGCCCCAGCATTTT. The chain combines TRBV5-1 with TRBJ1-5; D unclear. Trimming removed 0 bases from V and 0 bases from J, with 7 bases in between. Germline loops: CDR1 SGHRS, CDR2 YFSETQ. The CDR3 has 15 residues.

The chain joins TRBV7-2 to TRBJ2-2; TRBD2 matches 8 bases. The germline V gene encodes CDR1 SGHTA and CDR2 FQGNSA. V lost 5 bases and J lost 4; bases outside the gene matches: 9. The length of the CDR3 is 16 residues. This CDR3 reads CASSQGLAAFTGELFF. CDR3 coding DNA: TGTGCCAGCAGCCAAGGACTAGCTGCCTTCACCGGGGAGCTGTTTTTT.

This clone was observed a handful of times. The V gene is TRBV12-3 or TRBV12-4, the J gene TRBJ1-5, with no clear D. CDR3 length: 13 residues. V was pared by 7 bases and J by 7 bases, with 14 bases between. The CDR3 is CASTFSGGQPQHF. The CDR3 bases are TGTGCCAGCACATTTAGCGGAGGGCAGCCCCAGCATTTT.